These T cell receptor beta chains were read from a single sample in a study of T cell responses to AZD1222 COVID-19 vaccine. Using immunoSEQ multiplex PCR, the repertoire was profiled, and TCRdb retains in-frame clones only, with some absent. The sample yields fewer than 200,000 clones, over 80% seen once. The specimen was peripheral blood, collected on day 0 of AZD1222 vaccination. The source is an adult in good health. The CDR3 runs from the conserved cysteine through the conserved F or W. Each record gives: D gene, V gene, clone size, J gene, CDR3 protein, CDR3 DNA. A D gene is named only where the DNA matches it firmly. A clone size is listed for some rows: how often the clone was seen (once, few, many), or a class if it is expanded.

TRBD1	TRBV7-9	-	TRBJ1-5	CASSPGGAGHQPQHF	TGTGCCAGCAGCCCAGGGGGCGCAGGGCATCAGCCCCAGCATTTT
-	TRBV27	-	TRBJ2-5	CASSSFKTETQYF	TGTGCCAGCAGTTCCTTCAAGACGGAGACCCAGTACTTC
-	TRBV30	-	TRBJ1-4	CACQGEKLFF	TGTGCCTGCCAGGGGGAAAAACTGTTTTTT
-	TRBV3-1/TRBV3-2	-	TRBJ1-1	CASSQVRMGDTEAFF	TGTGCCAGCAGCCAAGTTAGAATGGGGGACACTGAAGCTTTCTTT
-	TRBV5-8	-	TRBJ1-2	CASSLQGNTNYGYTF	TGTGCCAGCAGCCTCCAGGGAAATACCAACTATGGCTACACCTTC
TRBD1	TRBV19	-	TRBJ1-1	CASSRTGVEAFF	TGTGCCAGTAGTAGGACAGGGGTCGAAGCTTTCTTT
-	TRBV14	-	TRBJ1-1	CASSQGGTEAFF	TGTGCCAGCAGCCAAGGAGGCACTGAAGCTTTCTTT
-	TRBV30	-	TRBJ1-1	CAWSVPGTEAFF	TGTGCCTGGAGTGTACCGGGAACAGAAGCTTTCTTT
-	TRBV7-9	-	TRBJ1-5	CASSSGRSQPQHF	TGTGCCAGCAGCTCGGGACGAAGTCAGCCCCAGCATTTT
TRBD2	TRBV7-8	once	TRBJ2-3	CASSLRLAGGTDTQYF	TGTGCCAGCAGTTTACGACTAGCGGGGGGCACAGATACGCAGTATTTT
TRBD1	TRBV5-8	-	TRBJ1-5	CASSKTGVNQPQHF	TGTGCCAGCAGCAAGACAGGGGTAAATCAGCCCCAGCATTTT
TRBD1	TRBV5-5	-	TRBJ1-4	CASSFEGDRGREKLFF	TGTGCCAGCAGCTTTGAGGGCGACAGGGGACGCGAAAAACTGTTTTTT
-	TRBV5-4	-	TRBJ2-5	CASSRVGVEETQYF	TGTGCCAGCAGCCGGGTCGGTGTGGAAGAGACCCAGTACTTC
-	TRBV9	-	TRBJ1-5	CASSVAGGNQPQHF	TGTGCCAGCAGCGTAGCAGGGGGCAATCAGCCCCAGCATTTT
-	TRBV28	-	TRBJ1-2	CASSSLGGGNYGYTF	TGTGCCAGCAGTTCTCTCGGGGGGGGGAACTATGGCTACACCTTC
TRBD1	TRBV15	once	TRBJ1-5	CATSLNRGSGQPQHF	TGTGCCACCAGCTTAAACAGGGGGTCAGGTCAGCCCCAGCATTTT
-	TRBV3-1/TRBV3-2	-	TRBJ1-5	CASSQGEGPQHF	TGTGCCAGCAGCCAAGGGGAGGGGCCCCAGCATTTT
TRBD1	TRBV4-1	-	TRBJ1-2	CASSQIRTGGYGYTF	TGCGCCAGCAGCCAAATACGAACAGGGGGCTATGGCTACACCTTC